Below, 15 T cell receptor beta chains from the same sample are listed, as sequenced in a study of T cell repertoires in cytomegalovirus infection. TCRdb itself ran the reads through MiXCR, one entry per CDR3 protein. The repertoire holds around 900,000 distinct CDR3 sequences, approximately 31% seen once, with 13% in the top ten. Antigen specificity for these receptors is unknown. The sequencing used cultured CD8+ T cells from PBMCs, collected from culture after CMV antigen stimulation. The receptors here all came from a human donor in good health (CMV status not recorded). Some clones in this sample may be carry-over from other donors' samples.

This chain uses TRBV6-5 with TRBJ2-7; 7 positions match TRBD1. The CDR3 is 14 residues long. V was pared by 4 bases and J by 4 bases, with 7 bases of the junction left unmatched. The V gene's germline CDR1 is MNHEY and CDR2 SVGAGI. Written as DNA, the CDR3 is TGTGCCAGCAGTTCTCCCAGGGACAGTTACGAGCAGTACTTC. Translated: CASSSPRDSYEQYF.

This chain connects TRBV7-6 to TRBJ2-3; D might be TRBD2 (6 bases). V gave up 6 bases and J gave up 5 bases, with 15 bases separating them. The germline gives CDR1 SGHVS, CDR2 FNYEAQ. This CDR3 has 14 amino acids. CDR3 bases: TGTGCCAGCAGTTTCACGGGGGTCGGAGATACGCAGTATTTT. Its protein product is CASSFTGVGDTQYF. The complete variable domain, with remaining parts taken from reference TRBV7-6 and TRBJ2-3, reads GAGVSQSPRYKVTKRGQDVALRCDPISGHVSLYWYRQALGQGPEFLTYFNYEAQQDKSGLPNDRFSAERPEGSISTLTIQRTEQRDSAMYRCASSFTGVGDTQYFGPGTRLTVL.

The chain employs TRBV10-3 and TRBJ2-7; a weak D match, TRBD1 (5 bases). The CDR3 length is 16 residues. V lost 5 bases and J lost 2, with 19 bases in between. The germline V gene has CDR1 ENHRY and CDR2 SYGVKD. The CDR3 region has the DNA TGTGCCATCAGTCAGAGTCTGGGGCGCACAACCTACGAGCAGTACGTC. Protein product: CAISQSLGRTTYEQYV.

This clonotype has just one count. The V and J genes are TRBV6-5 and TRBJ1-2, with 11 bases fitting TRBD1. The germline V gene encodes CDR1 MNHEY and CDR2 SVGAGI. J lost 1 base, V lost 6 bases, and 4 bases had no gene match. The CDR3 sequence is 15 residues long. The CDR3 loop reads CASSQDRGHNYGYTF. The DNA of the CDR3 is TGTGCCAGCAGCCAGGACAGGGGGCATAACTATGGCTACACCTTC.

The table lists this clonotype with many counts. The chain has TRBV7-2 and TRBJ1-5; D is unresolved. The germline V gene has CDR1 SGHTA and CDR2 FQGNSA. The V end lost 5 bases, the J end lost 0 bases, and 11 bases lay between the germline ends. The CDR3 consists of 15 residues. CDR3 in amino acids: CASSPTDLSNQPQHF. CDR3 DNA sequence: TGTGCCAGCAGCCCGACTGACCTTAGCAATCAGCCCCAGCATTTT.

Concerning this clonotype itself: This may be a read error: a much more frequent sequence differs by one nucleotide. This sequence joins TRBV7-2 and TRBJ1-2, with D possibly TRBD1 on 5 matching bases. V shed 4 bases and J shed 6 bases, with 18 bases lying between them. Germline V gene sequence: CDR1 SGHTA, CDR2 FQGNSA. This CDR3 is built from 15 residues. The CDR3 DNA is TGTGCCAGCAGCTCCCGGGACTGGGAGGTGAATGGCTACACCTTC. This sequence encodes CASSSRDWEVNGYTF.

This clonotype was detected only a few times. The gene calls are TRBV7-2 and TRBJ2-7, with D unclear. Between the trimmed V and J ends, which lost 7 bases and 1 base, there was a span of 17 bases. Germline CDR1 is SGHTA and CDR2 is FQGNSA. The CDR3 has 15 residues. The chain's CDR3 is CASNFFPDNSYEQYF. For the CDR3, the DNA is TGTGCCAGCAACTTTTTCCCCGACAATTCCTACGAGCAGTACTTC.

Only a few counts were recorded for this clonotype. The V gene is TRBV11-2, the J gene TRBJ2-3; no clear D. The CDR3 contains 15 residues. The germline CDR1 and CDR2 sequences are SGHAT and FQNNGV. Trimming pared 0 bases from V and 0 bases from J, leaving 7 bases between. This chain's CDR3 is CASSLDGYSTDTQYF. The CDR3 nucleotides are TGTGCCAGCAGCTTAGACGGATATAGCACAGATACGCAGTATTTT.

V and J are TRBV27 and TRBJ2-5; D could derive from TRBD1 or TRBD2 (6 bases each). This CDR3 has 13 amino acids. Germline V lookup: CDR1 MNHEY, CDR2 SMNVEV (reference sequence). The V end lost 6 bases, the J end lost 4 bases, and 12 bases lay between the germline ends. This CDR3 is CASSRGHLETQYF. CDR3 in DNA: TGTGCCAGCAGCCGGGGGCACTTAGAGACCCAGTACTTC.

This clonotype was detected only a few times. V is TRBV5-1 and J is TRBJ2-7; D may match TRBD1 or TRBD2 (6 bases each). Trimming took 1 base from V and 6 from J, leaving 11 bases between them. Germline lookup yields CDR1 SGHRS and CDR2 YFSETQ. The CDR3 totals 13 residues. The CDR3 DNA sequence: TGCGCCAGCAGCTTGCCGGGGGCGATCGAGCAGTACTTC. As protein: CASSLPGAIEQYF.

For this clonotype: Germline is not matched at one junction end, which may reflect a read error. The chain employs TRBV12-3 or TRBV12-4 and TRBJ2-5; no firm D call. The CDR3 is 14 amino acids. The CDR3 bases are TGTGCCGGCAGCACCGTGGGCCAGCAAGAGACCCAGTACTTC. Its translation: CAGSTVGQQETQYF.

The chain employs TRBV7-6 and TRBJ1-3; 7 nucleotides match TRBD1. With 1 base clipped from V and 0 bases from J, the junction kept 6 bases outside the gene matches. CDR1 and CDR2 (germline): SGHVS, FNYEAQ. This CDR3 spans 17 amino acids. CDR3 DNA: TGTGCCAGCAGCTTAGGGGGACAGTACAACTCTGGAAACACCATATATTTT. Its protein product is CASSLGGQYNSGNTIYF.

The chain combines TRBV7-6 with TRBJ1-1; D is unclear. The CDR3 extends over 11 amino acids. Deletions cut 5 bases from V and 5 bases from J, with 6 bases between. Germline loops: CDR1 SGHVS, CDR2 FNYEAQ. CDR3 amino acids: CASSPVTEAFF. The CDR3 nucleotides read TGTGCCAGCAGCCCTGTTACTGAAGCTTTCTTT. The full variable domain, completed using reference TRBV7-6 and TRBJ1-1, is GAGVSQSPRYKVTKRGQDVALRCDPISGHVSLYWYRQALGQGPEFLTYFNYEAQQDKSGLPNDRFSAERPEGSISTLTIQRTEQRDSAMYRCASSPVTEAFFGQGTRLTVV.

This clonotype was recorded many times. The CDR3 nucleotides are TGTGCCACCAGTGATCCACAGGGACGAAACACCGGGGAGCTGTTTTTT. Its translation is CATSDPQGRNTGELFF. The chain couples TRBV24-1 to TRBJ2-2; D is perhaps TRBD1 (6 bases). This CDR3 has 16 amino acids. V lost 3 bases and J 2 bases, leaving 12 bases between the germline ends. Germline assignment: CDR1 KGHDR and CDR2 SFDVKD.

The rearrangement joins TRBV6-6 to TRBJ2-1; D is possibly TRBD2 (5 bases). There are 14 residues in the CDR3. Trimming left V 6 bases short and J 5 bases short, with 14 bases between. Germline V CDR1 and CDR2: MNHNY, SVGAGI (reference sequence). The CDR3: CASRERAPDNEQFF. The CDR3 nucleotides read TGTGCCAGCAGAGAGAGGGCACCTGACAATGAGCAGTTCTTC.